This T cell receptor beta chain was documented in a study of blood T cell repertoires in COVID-19. TCRdb's table, derived via immunoSEQ multiplex PCR, lists solely in-frame clones and lacks some. The sample lists 150,000 to 200,000 clones, around 81% occurring once. Seattle patient enrollment occurred during active infection, with longitudinal follow-up thereafter. CDR3 length: 17 residues. CDR1 is SGDLS, CDR2 YYNGEE, per germline. V dropped 3 bases and J dropped 6; count of bases not matched to a gene: 10. This clone was detected only once. V gene TRBV9 combines with J gene TRBJ1-6, with 9 bases aligning to TRBD1. This sequence was found in a woman older than 75 with COVID-19, enrolled during active disease. Sequencing input: peripheral blood. The CDR3 protein is CASSGSPGQGPNSPLHF. CDR3 nucleotides: TGTGCCAGCAGCGGATCGCCGGGACAGGGACCTAATTCACCCCTCCACTTT.